This T cell receptor beta chain was observed in a study of identical twins. Study results and limitations: Among out-of-frame alpha sequences shared by twins, low generation probability occurred in excess.

At least ten counts were recorded for this clonotype. Its specificity is unknown. CDR1 MDHEN and CDR2 SYDVKM come from the germline V gene. This CDR3 spans 14 amino acids. Trimming pared 2 bases from V and 3 bases from J, leaving 8 bases between. A universal primer site was created by template switching, with the cDNA bearing unique molecular identifiers. TCRdb passed the 5' RACE reads through MiXCR, listing each CDR3 protein once. The sample shows about 570,000 distinct CDR3 sequences, approximately 9.6% of them seen only once. Separately, the same data were catalogued under a study of yellow fever vaccine responses in identical twins. According to that study: Vaccine-induced T cell responses in twins were reportedly observed to appear partly convergent, partly personalized.

Sequencing was carried out using PBMCs. The receptor's source is a woman in her late teens or twenties in good health. The chain couples TRBV28 to TRBJ1-5; D remains unclear. CDR3 coding DNA: TGTGCCAGCAGTTTAGAAGCTTACAATCAGCCCCAGCATTTT. Residues: CASSLEAYNQPQHF.